Each of the 24 T cell receptor beta chains below was sequenced from the same sample in a study of T-cell reconstitution after alpha-beta-depleted transplantation in children (TCRdb year 2016). The library relied on PCR. TCRdb shows the sequencer as Illumina HiSeq 2500. To normalize quantification of the TCRbeta repertoire, the TCR libraries were built with molecular barcoding that relied on unique molecular identifiers. The public reads were quality trimmed at Q25 with fastp and then assembled into clones with MiXCR by TCRdb, keeping productive beta chains. Every distinct CDR3 protein forms one entry, paired with its most common genes and DNA. The sample table lists around 500,000 distinct CDR3 sequences, about 23% of them with a count of one. The top ten hold approximately 14% of the sample. The treatment or condition label for this specimen denotes: allogeneic hematopoietic cell transplantation with graft depleted of TCRalphabeta T cells and CD19 B cells.

The sequenced sample was PBMCs, mostly from graft donor cells, obtained 360 days after TCRalphabeta/CD19-depleted stem cell transplant. Every receptor here comes from a boy in the first two years of life who had a stem cell transplant for acute myeloid leukemia, so the T cells may come from the graft donor.

This clonotype came up a few times. The V call is TRBV5-5, the J call TRBJ2-7; D tentatively fits TRBD1 or TRBD2 (5 bases each). The CDR3 spans 15 residues. V lost 0 bases to trimming and J lost 2 bases, with 12 bases between them. Per the germline V gene, CDR1 is SGHKS and CDR2 is YYEKEE (reference sequence). As DNA, the CDR3 is TGTGCCAGCAGCTTGGACTCAGGGACGGCCTACGAGCAGTACTTC. This encodes CASSLDSGTAYEQYF. Together with reference TRBV5-5 and TRBJ2-7, the CDR3 gives the full variable domain: DAGVTQSPTHLIKTRGQQVTLRCSPISGHKSVSWYQQVLGQGPQFIFQYYEKEERGRGNFPDRFSARQFPNYSSELNVNALLLGDSALYLCASSLDSGTAYEQYFGPGTRLTVT.

This sequence joins TRBV15 and TRBJ2-1, with 7 bases aligning to TRBD1. V gave up 5 bases and J gave up 2 bases; unmatched junction bases: 6. The CDR3 consists of 15 residues. CDR1 and CDR2 (germline): LNHNV, YYDKDF (reference sequence). CDR3 residues: CATSPTTGTYNEQFF. CDR3 coding DNA: TGTGCCACCAGCCCGACGACAGGGACCTACAATGAGCAGTTCTTC.

With respect to this clonotype: An end of the junction does not agree with germline; a read error may underlie this. The CDR3 sequence is CTSSLPIATLGDRDGYTF. The CDR3 bases are TGTACCAGCAGTTTGCCCATCGCAACACTAGGGGATCGGGACGGCTACACCTTC. The chain recombines TRBV3-1 with TRBJ1-2; possibly TRBD1 for D (5 bases). Germline CDR1 LGHDT, CDR2 YNNKEL (reference sequence). The CDR3 length is 18 residues.

The chain couples TRBV20-1 to TRBJ2-3, with 11 bases lining up with TRBD2. There are 14 residues in the CDR3. Germline V gene sequence: CDR1 DFQATT, CDR2 SNEGSKA (reference sequence). The CDR3, as DNA: TGCAGCGGCACTAGCGGGGGAAGGGGAGATACGCAGTATTTT. It codes for CSGTSGGRGDTQYF.

V usage is TRBV7-2 and J usage is TRBJ2-7; no clear D. The CDR3 loop spans 14 amino acids. Germline V CDR1 and CDR2: SGHTA, FQGNSA. V lost 3 bases and J 0 bases, leaving 9 bases between the germline ends. The CDR3 loop reads CASSFVASSYEQYF. The CDR3 DNA reads TGTGCCAGCAGCTTCGTGGCTAGCTCCTACGAGCAGTACTTC.

This clonotype was recorded a few times. The CDR3: CSARGGVTGGPDTQYF. The DNA of the CDR3 is TGCAGTGCTAGAGGAGGGGTGACAGGGGGCCCAGATACGCAGTATTTT. The gene calls are TRBV20-1 and TRBJ2-3; 10 bases are shared with TRBD1. With V trimmed by 1 base and J by 4 bases, 8 bases remained unmatched. Germline assignment: CDR1 DFQATT and CDR2 SNEGSKA (reference sequence). The CDR3 loop spans 16 amino acids.

This clonotype has a handful of counts. The rearrangement uses TRBV7-9 and TRBJ2-3; D may be TRBD1 (5 bases). The CDR3 has 16 residues. In germline, CDR1 is SEHNR, CDR2 FQNEAQ (reference sequence). The V and J ends lost 5 bases and 0 bases respectively, with 15 bases between them. The CDR3 region is CASSPRTTASTDTQYF. The CDR3 DNA follows: TGTGCCAGCAGCCCCCGGACAACGGCTAGCACAGATACGCAGTATTTT. Variable domain in full (rest from reference TRBV7-9 and TRBJ2-3): DTGVSQNPRHKITKRGQNVTFRCDPISEHNRLYWYRQTLGQGPEFLTYFQNEAQLEKSRLLSDRFSAERPKGSFSTLEIQRTEQGDSAMYLCASSPRTTASTDTQYFGPGTRLTVL.

CDR3 protein: CASSRSEGSEKLFF. The CDR3 DNA is TGTGCCAGCAGCCGTTCCGAGGGGAGCGAAAAACTGTTTTTT. This chain uses TRBV3-1 with TRBJ1-4; the D gene is possibly TRBD1 (5 bases). The CDR3 runs 14 residues. V dropped 4 bases and J dropped 8 bases, with 14 bases sitting between them. Germline V gene sequence: CDR1 LGHDT, CDR2 YNNKEL (reference sequence).

V and J are TRBV19 and TRBJ1-5; 10 positions match TRBD1. This CDR3 comprises 15 residues. The germline V gene has CDR1 LNHDA and CDR2 SQIVND (reference sequence). V shed 3 bases and J 4 bases; nucleotides not matched to a gene: 3. In DNA form, the CDR3 reads TGTGCCAGTAGTATTTGGGACAGGGGAAATCAGCCCCAGCATTTT. This sequence encodes CASSIWDRGNQPQHF. Full variable domain (outside the CDR3, taken from reference TRBV19 and TRBJ1-5): DGGITQSPKYLFRKEGQNVTLSCEQNLNHDAMYWYRQDPGQGLRLIYYSQIVNDFQKGDIAEGYSVSREKKESFPLTVTSAQKNPTAFYLCASSIWDRGNQPQHFGDGTRLSIL.

The gene calls are TRBV6-5 and TRBJ1-4; 7 bases are a match to TRBD1. J was trimmed by 8 bases and V by 2 bases; bases with no gene match: 14. CDR1 and CDR2 (germline): MNHEY, SVGAGI. The CDR3 length is 17 residues. CDR3: CASSYGGPTGDVEKLFF. The CDR3 DNA is TGTGCCAGCAGTTACGGGGGCCCCACAGGGGATGTCGAAAAACTGTTTTTT.

This clonotype has at least ten counts. V gene TRBV5-1 combines with J gene TRBJ2-1, with D possibly being TRBD2 (5 bases). The germline V gene has CDR1 SGHRS and CDR2 YFSETQ. This CDR3 has 14 amino acids. Trimming removed 1 base from V and 4 bases from J, with 9 bases in between. The DNA of the CDR3 is TGCGCCAGCAGCTTGTCGGAGGAGTACAATGAGCAGTTCTTC. Its protein is CASSLSEEYNEQFF.

The J gene is TRBJ2-7, the V gene TRBV28; no firm D call. The V gene's germline CDR1 is MDHEN and CDR2 SYDVKM. V dropped 2 bases and J dropped 0 bases, with 11 bases sitting between them. CDR3 length: 15 amino acids. The CDR3 protein is CASSLVGRGSYEQYV. The CDR3 DNA is TGTGCCAGCAGTTTAGTAGGGCGAGGCTCCTACGAGCAGTACGTC.

The chain couples TRBV4-3 to TRBJ1-4, with a possible D match to TRBD1 (6 bases). Germline CDR1 and CDR2: LGHNA and YSLEER. V was cut by 0 bases and J by 7 bases, with 12 bases left in between. CDR3 size: 15 residues. CDR3 amino acids: CASSQDQGIGEKLFF. CDR3 nucleotide sequence: TGCGCCAGCAGCCAAGATCAGGGGATAGGTGAAAAACTGTTTTTT.

This clonotype was counted ten times or more. The gene calls are TRBV5-1 and TRBJ1-4, with D unresolved. CDR3 length equals 14 residues. Germline V lookup: CDR1 SGHRS, CDR2 YFSETQ. V lost 3 bases, J lost 5 bases, and 11 bases lay in between. The CDR3 coding sequence is TGCGCCAGCAGCTCCTCCGAGTGGAATGAAAAACTGTTTTTT. It codes for CASSSSEWNEKLFF.

The rearrangement links TRBV20-1 to TRBJ2-7; the D gene is possibly TRBD1 (5 bases). CDR1 DFQATT and CDR2 SNEGSKA come from the germline V gene (reference sequence). Trimming shortened V by 3 bases and J by 2 bases, and 14 bases separated the two germline ends. This CDR3 comprises 14 residues. The CDR3 sequence is CSARRQGRTYEQYV. CDR3 sequence (DNA): TGCAGTGCTAGGCGGCAGGGTAGGACCTACGAGCAGTACGTC.

At least ten counts were recorded for this clonotype. This rearrangement joins TRBV29-1 to TRBJ2-5; 9 bases are a match to TRBD2. Germline V lookup: CDR1 SQVTM, CDR2 ANQGSEA. This CDR3 contains 13 residues. Germline trimming cut 3 bases from V and 5 bases from J; bases unmatched to any gene: 4. As DNA, the CDR3 is TGCAGCGTTGACGGGCTAGCGGGGGAGACCCAGTACTTC. Its protein product is CSVDGLAGETQYF.

The chain recombines TRBV6-5 with TRBJ2-4; TRBD1 is a possible D gene (5 bases). The V and J ends lost 2 bases and 0 bases respectively, with 11 bases between them. The CDR3 runs to 16 residues. Per the germline V gene, CDR1 is MNHEY and CDR2 is SVGAGI. The CDR3 bases are TGTGCCAGCAGTTACCCGACAGACCTAGCCAAAAACATTCAGTACTTC. The encoded protein is CASSYPTDLAKNIQYF.

This clonotype showed up many times. The CDR3 protein is CASSTGGELFF. The CDR3 bases are TGTGCCAGCAGTACGGGCGGGGAGCTGTTTTTT. The V call is TRBV6-6, the J call TRBJ2-2; no reliable D call. CDR3 length: 11 residues. V lost 5 bases, J lost 7 bases, and 5 bases lay in between. Germline V gene data show CDR1 as MNHNY and CDR2 as SVGAGI (reference sequence).

This clonotype came up a few times. The chain carries TRBV25-1 and TRBJ2-2; D possibly matches TRBD1 or TRBD2 (5 bases each). The germline gives CDR1 MGHDK, CDR2 SYGVNS. V lost 6 bases, J lost 4 bases, and 12 bases lay in between. The CDR3 runs to 14 residues. The CDR3 loop is CASRGEGRTGELFF. CDR3 nucleotides: TGTGCCAGCAGAGGCGAGGGGCGCACCGGGGAGCTGTTTTTT.

The sample holds many counts of this clonotype. The V call is TRBV12-3 or TRBV12-4, the J call TRBJ2-2, with a weak D call TRBD1 (5 bases). The CDR3 spans 13 residues. The V and J ends lost 3 bases and 7 bases respectively, with 9 bases between them. DNA of the CDR3: TGTGCCAGCAGTTTCGAGCAGGGCGGGGAGCTGTTTTTT. Translating it yields CASSFEQGGELFF.

The gene calls are TRBV7-2 and TRBJ2-7, with 7 bases lining up with TRBD1. This CDR3 has 14 amino acids. The germline V gene encodes CDR1 SGHTA and CDR2 FQGNSA. V was pared by 5 bases and J by 3 bases, with 7 bases of the junction left unmatched. CDR3 nucleotides: TGTGCCAGCAGCGACTGGGACAGCTACTACGAGCAGTACGTC. Its protein product is CASSDWDSYYEQYV.

This clonotype was seen at least ten times. The chain uses TRBV5-1 and TRBJ1-1; tentatively, D is TRBD1 (5 bases). Germline V gives CDR1 SGHRS, CDR2 YFSETQ. V lost 2 bases and J lost 7, with 15 bases in between. This CDR3 contains 14 residues. The chain's CDR3 is CASSLMGEGFEAFF. CDR3 DNA sequence: TGCGCCAGCAGCTTAATGGGGGAGGGTTTTGAAGCTTTCTTT.

This chain uses TRBV29-1 with TRBJ1-1; D call uncertain. This CDR3 spans 12 amino acids. Germline V gene lookup returns CDR1 SQVTM and CDR2 ANQGSEA. The V end was cut by 4 bases, the J end by 1 base, with 7 bases between. The DNA for the CDR3 is TGCAGCGTTGGGTCAGCGAACACTGAAGCTTTCTTT. Amino acid sequence: CSVGSANTEAFF. The full variable domain, rest sourced from reference TRBV29-1 and TRBJ1-1, is SAVISQKPSRDICQRGTSLTIQCQVDSQVTMMFWYRQQPGQSLTLIATANQGSEATYESGFVIDKFPISRPNLTFSTLTVSNMSPEDSSIYLCSVGSANTEAFFGQGTRLTVV.

This clonotype was seen only a few times. J is TRBJ2-7 and V is TRBV5-1; D may be TRBD2 (5 bases). Germline-derived CDR1 and CDR2 are SGHRS and YFSETQ. The CDR3 totals 15 residues. V gave up 2 bases and J gave up 5 bases, with 17 bases separating them. The CDR3 DNA is TGCGCCAGCAGCTTTGCCCAGAGGGCAGATGACGAGCAGTACGTC. This codes for CASSFAQRADDEQYV.